The 27 T cell receptor beta chains below were found in one sample sequenced in a study of a mutant IDH1 vaccine in newly diagnosed glioma. For these TCRs, the target antigens are not known. Data came from immunoSEQ multiplex PCR; TCRdb stores just in-frame clones and leaves some out. The sample carries tens of thousands of clones, 86% recorded once. Time point noted: week 35, safety follow-up. A 20-mer mutant IDH1 peptide at 300 ug was injected subcutaneously with topical imiquimod. Sequencing used PBMCs, obtained from a glioma patient whose treatment included an IDH1 peptide vaccine. These receptors were collected from a man aged 40-49 years with glioma.

The V call is TRBV6-6, the J call TRBJ1-3; D remains ambiguous. The length of the CDR3 is 15 residues. Germline V gene sequence: CDR1 MNHNY, CDR2 SVGAGI (reference sequence). The germline V and J ends were trimmed by 10 bases and 2 bases, with 18 bases remaining between them. The DNA of the CDR3 is TGTGCCACGAGACGGACCTCAGACGCTGGAAACACCATATATTTT. Translation: CATRRTSDAGNTIYF.

This clone was counted a few times. The gene calls are TRBV15 and TRBJ2-7, with D tentatively TRBD2 (5 bases). Germline V CDR1 and CDR2: LNHNV, YYDKDF (reference sequence). V was clipped by 2 bases and J by 3 bases, with 8 bases between them. The CDR3 sequence is 13 residues long. CDR3 coding DNA: TGTGCCACCAGCAGACTAGCTTTCTACGAGCAGTACTTC. This sequence encodes CATSRLAFYEQYF. The variable domain in full, completed from reference TRBV15 and TRBJ2-7, reads DAMVIQNPRYQVTQFGKPVTLSCSQTLNHNVMYWYQQKSSQAPKLLFHYYDKDFNNEADTPDNFQSRRPNTSFCFLDIRSPGLGDTAMYLCATSRLAFYEQYFGPGTRLTVT.

This chain links TRBV9 with TRBJ1-1; maybe TRBD1 (5 bases). Trimming cost V 4 bases and J 3 bases, with 10 bases left between them. The CDR3 consists of 13 residues. Looked up from germline, CDR1 is SGDLS and CDR2 is YYNGEE. CDR3 residues: CASSPDSYTEAFF. DNA for the CDR3: TGTGCCAGCAGCCCTGACAGCTACACTGAAGCTTTCTTT.

Worth noting for this clone: Relative to the germline gene, one junction end is altered; a read error may explain this. This chain connects TRBV19 to TRBJ2-1; TRBD2 agrees at 12 bases. Germline lookup yields CDR1 LNHDA and CDR2 SQIVND (reference sequence). The CDR3 consists of 15 residues. In DNA form, the CDR3 reads TGTGCCAGTAGTATAGACCCTAGGACTAGCGGGATTACGGTCTTC. Protein sequence: CASSIDPRTSGITVF.

The chain combines TRBV20-1 with TRBJ1-4; no firm D call. CDR3 length equals 11 residues. Trimming removed 7 bases from V and 8 bases from J, with 11 bases in between. Germline lookup yields CDR1 DFQATT and CDR2 SNEGSKA (reference sequence). The CDR3 region is CSVPGGEKLFF. In nucleotides, the CDR3 is TGCAGTGTCCCGGGAGGGGAAAAACTGTTTTTT.

This clone was found a few times. The chain combines TRBV5-4 with TRBJ2-7; 8 nucleotides match TRBD1. The CDR3 is 11 residues long. Germline V CDR1 and CDR2: SGHNT, YYREEE (reference sequence). With V trimmed by 9 bases and J by 4 bases, 3 bases remained unmatched. CDR3 DNA sequence: TGTGCCACACAGGGGGATTACGAGCAGTACTTC. Its protein is CATQGDYEQYF.

The gene calls are TRBV7-2 and TRBJ2-7, with 8 bases lining up with TRBD1. The V segment lost 1 base and the J segment 4 bases; nucleotides outside the gene matches: 6. The CDR3 has 15 amino acids. Germline assignment: CDR1 SGHTA and CDR2 FQGNSA. CDR3 nucleotides: TGTGCCAGCAGCTTAGGACCAGGGGGCGGGTACGAGCAGTACTTC. It translates to CASSLGPGGGYEQYF.

The rearrangement links TRBV6-6 to TRBJ2-1; tentatively, D is TRBD2 (5 bases). Germline V gene sequence: CDR1 MNHNY, CDR2 SVGAGI (reference sequence). Trimming removed 8 bases from V and 5 bases from J, with 16 bases in between. The CDR3 totals 14 residues. For the CDR3, the DNA is TGTGCCAGCCCTCAACGAGGGCTGCACAATGAGCAGTTCTTC. Translation gives CASPQRGLHNEQFF.

The V gene is TRBV4-1, the J gene TRBJ1-1, with 8 bases that match TRBD1. The germline gives CDR1 MGHRA, CDR2 YSYEKL. This CDR3 is 14 amino acids long. After removal of 1 base from V and 11 bases from J, the junction contained 9 bases not matched to a gene. The CDR3 protein is CASSQGSQGANAFF. The CDR3 nucleotides read TGCGCCAGCAGCCAAGGGAGCCAGGGGGCGAACGCTTTCTTT.

CDR3 protein: CASRQTTGAGELFF. Written as DNA, the CDR3 is TGTGCCAGCAGACAAACGACTGGGGCCGGGGAGCTGTTTTTT. This chain connects TRBV11-2 to TRBJ2-2; no clear D. The V end lost 6 bases, the J end lost 6 bases, and 14 bases lay between the germline ends. This CDR3 is 14 amino acids long. Per germline, CDR1 SGHAT and CDR2 FQNNGV.

This clone was observed a few times. The chain joins TRBV10-2 to TRBJ1-2; the match to TRBD1 covers 10 bases. The CDR3 sequence is 15 residues long. V was pared by 6 bases and J by 3 bases, with 7 bases of the junction left unmatched. CDR1 and CDR2 from the germline V gene are WSHSY and SAAADI. CDR3 protein: CASRGQGSGDYGYTF. The CDR3 bases are TGCGCCAGCAGGGGACAGGGGTCGGGGGACTATGGCTACACCTTC.

The V and J genes are TRBV10-3 and TRBJ2-1; the match to TRBD2 covers 12 bases. J was trimmed by 3 bases and V by 10 bases; bases with no gene match: 4. Germline V gene data show CDR1 as ENHRY and CDR2 as SYGVKD. The CDR3 extends over 14 amino acids. The CDR3 sequence: CATELAGGYNEQFF. The CDR3, as DNA: TGTGCCACCGAACTAGCGGGAGGCTACAATGAGCAGTTCTTC.

This chain links TRBV7-2 with TRBJ1-2, with D unresolved. The CDR3 has 13 amino acids. Germline V gene data show CDR1 as SGHTA and CDR2 as FQGNSA. V gave up 3 bases and J gave up 1 base, with 6 bases separating them. DNA of the CDR3: TGTGCCAGCAGCTTTGTTGATAACTATGGCTACACCTTC. It specifies CASSFVDNYGYTF. Drawing the rest from reference TRBV7-2 and TRBJ1-2, the complete variable domain is GAGVSQSPSNKVTEKGKDVELRCDPISGHTALYWYRQSLGQGLEFLIYFQGNSAPDKSGLPSDRFSAERTGGSVSTLTIQRTQQEDSAVYLCASSFVDNYGYTFGSGTRLTVV.

The chain uses TRBV9 and TRBJ1-1; D gene ambiguous. Germline loops: CDR1 SGDLS, CDR2 YYNGEE. The ends were cut back, 5 bases at V and 1 base at J, with 12 bases in the middle. This CDR3 has 14 residues. For the CDR3, the DNA is TGTGCCAGCAGTCATACTCCGGGGAACACTGAAGCTTTCTTT. Encoded protein: CASSHTPGNTEAFF. The variable domain in full, with the rest retrieved from reference TRBV9 and TRBJ1-1, is DSGVTQTPKHLITATGQRVTLRCSPRSGDLSVYWYQQSLDQGLQFLIQYYNGEERAKGNILERFSAQQFPDLHSELNLSSLELGDSALYFCASSHTPGNTEAFFGQGTRLTVV.

The J gene is TRBJ2-3, the V gene TRBV14; D might be TRBD1 or TRBD2, each matching 5 bases. Per germline, CDR1 SGHDN and CDR2 FVKESK. This CDR3 has 15 residues. Trimming left V 1 base short and J 0 bases short, with 8 bases between. CDR3 residues: CASSQVEGSTDTQYF. For the CDR3, the DNA is TGTGCCAGCAGCCAAGTCGAGGGGAGCACAGATACGCAGTATTTT.

V is TRBV6-1 and J is TRBJ2-5, with 16 bases lining up with TRBD2. The CDR3 is 15 residues long. The V gene end was trimmed by 8 bases and the J gene end by 5 bases; junction bases not matched to a gene: 5. The V gene's germline CDR1 is MNHNS and CDR2 SASEGT. CDR3 region: CASPGLAGGKETQYF. The CDR3 bases are TGTGCCAGCCCGGGACTAGCGGGAGGGAAGGAGACCCAGTACTTC.

This clone was detected once. The chain uses TRBV6-5 and TRBJ2-7; 11 bases are a match to TRBD1. Germline CDR1 reads MNHEY; CDR2 reads SVGAGI. This CDR3 contains 15 residues. J gave up 2 bases and V 7 bases, and 7 bases lay outside the gene matches. The CDR3 spells CASTPRDRGTYEQYF. The CDR3 DNA reads as TGTGCCAGCACCCCTCGGGACAGGGGGACCTACGAGCAGTACTTC.

This clone was detected only once. V gene TRBV27 combines with J gene TRBJ1-2; a possible D gene is TRBD1 (5 bases). V dropped 8 bases and J dropped 8 bases, with 21 bases sitting between them. Germline CDR1 MNHEY, CDR2 SMNVEV (reference sequence). This CDR3 has 14 amino acids. The chain's CDR3 is CASQINGGSTGYTF. CDR3 sequence (DNA): TGTGCCAGCCAGATCAATGGGGGGAGCACCGGCTACACCTTC.

The rearrangement links TRBV11-2 to TRBJ2-5, with 7 bases identical to TRBD1. TRBJ2-7 explains the end of the DNA better; the J call may be wrong. The V gene's germline CDR1 is SGHAT and CDR2 FQNNGV. The CDR3 covers 17 residues. The CDR3 DNA sequence: TGTGCCAGCAGCTTAGCTCAGGGGACAGACAAGCCCTACGAGCAGTACTTC. This encodes CASSLAQGTDKPYEQYF.

The rearrangement joins TRBV7-2 to TRBJ2-3, with D unclear. CDR3 length: 14 amino acids. V dropped 5 bases and J dropped 2 bases, with 11 bases sitting between them. Looked up from germline, CDR1 is SGHTA and CDR2 is FQGNSA. CDR3 residues: CASSQTRITDTQYF. CDR3 DNA: TGTGCCAGCAGCCAAACGCGGATCACAGATACGCAGTATTTT.

The CDR3 protein is CASSYDGTSYEQYF. The CDR3 bases are TGTGCCAGCAGTTACGACGGGACTAGCTACGAGCAGTACTTC. The rearrangement uses TRBV6-5 and TRBJ2-7; 8 nucleotides align to TRBD2. Trimming cost V 2 bases and J 3 bases; bases outside gene matches: 3. In germline, CDR1 is MNHEY, CDR2 SVGAGI. This CDR3 has 14 residues.

The chain has TRBV7-8 and TRBJ1-1, with D hard to call. Germline CDR1 reads SGHVS; CDR2 reads FQNEAQ. V lost 0 bases and J lost 4, with 9 bases in between. This CDR3 has 14 residues. The CDR3 coding sequence is TGTGCCAGCAGCTTAGCCGAGCGGGGCACTGAAGCTTTCTTT. It translates to CASSLAERGTEAFF.

As for this clone: The junction shows a germline mismatch at one end, possibly a read error. The chain recombines TRBV7-9 with TRBJ2-3; D remains ambiguous. The CDR3 extends over 11 amino acids. The V gene's germline CDR1 is SEHNR and CDR2 FQNEAQ (reference sequence). CDR3 coding DNA: TGTGCCAGCAGCTTGTTGTCTACGCGGTATTTT. Residues: CASSLLSTRYF.

The chain has TRBV5-6 and TRBJ1-1; 12 nucleotides line up with TRBD1. J gave up 6 bases and V 3 bases, and 15 bases lay outside the gene matches. The germline gives CDR1 SGHDT, CDR2 YYEEEE. This CDR3 is built from 18 residues. Here the CDR3 reads CASSSLTSGTGGGSEAFF. CDR3 DNA sequence: TGTGCCAGCAGCTCTCTAACCTCCGGGACAGGGGGCGGTTCTGAAGCTTTCTTT. Supplemented by reference TRBV5-6 and TRBJ1-1, the full variable domain reads DAGVTQSPTHLIKTRGQQVTLRCSPKSGHDTVSWYQQALGQGPQFIFQYYEEEERQRGNFPDRFSGHQFPNYSSELNVNALLLGDSALYLCASSSLTSGTGGGSEAFFGQGTRLTVV.

The chain joins TRBV5-1 to TRBJ2-7; D unresolved. Germline CDR1 SGHRS, CDR2 YFSETQ. The CDR3 spans 14 residues. Trimming took 0 bases from V and 2 from J, leaving 9 bases between them. CDR3 sequence (DNA): TGCGCCAGCAGCTTGGCGGTCGGCGCCTACGAGCAGTACTTC. Protein sequence: CASSLAVGAYEQYF.

The chain uses TRBV29-1 and TRBJ2-7; 9 bases map to TRBD1. Per germline, CDR1 SQVTM and CDR2 ANQGSEA. This CDR3 has 13 amino acids. V shed 1 base, J shed 5 bases, and the junction held 3 bases outside the gene matches. The CDR3 nucleotides read TGCAGCGTTGAAGGACAGGGGGGGAACGAGCAGTACTTC. It translates to CSVEGQGGNEQYF.

The chain recombines TRBV10-3 with TRBJ2-5; 11 nucleotides agree with TRBD2. Per the germline V gene, CDR1 is ENHRY and CDR2 is SYGVKD. This CDR3 is 14 amino acids long. With 6 bases clipped from V and 5 bases from J, the junction kept 5 bases outside the gene matches. CDR3 sequence (DNA): TGTGCCATCAGGTCGGCTAGCGGGGGGGAGACCCAGTACTTC. Amino acid sequence: CAIRSASGGETQYF.